The TCR beta chain described here comes from a study of blood T cell repertoires in COVID-19. About the research overall: Nucleic acid was either cDNA or gDNA, and it came from T cells, B-cell-depleted T cells, or PBMCs.

Authors' analysis steps: Nucleated cell number was recorded as an estimate derived from reference gene primer amplification. Produced via immunoSEQ multiplex PCR; TCRdb's table is partial and in-frame only. D and trimming were read from the DNA, whereas the V and J calls and clone size are those reported in that table. The table has more than 200,000 clones, 70% to 85% seen once. Germline V gene data show CDR1 as MNHNS and CDR2 as SASEGT. V gave up 0 bases and J gave up 3 bases, with 18 bases separating them. The CDR3 length is 17 residues. The sequenced sample consisted of peripheral blood. The chain has TRBV6-1 and TRBJ2-7; no reliable D call. The TCR was taken from a man older than 75 with acute or convalescent COVID-19. CDR3 sequence (DNA): TGTGCCAGCAGTGAAGCGCTTCTGCAGCCCAGGTTCTACGAGCAGTACTTC. This gives the protein CASSEALLQPRFYEQYF.